This record covers a single TCR beta chain. As yet, its antigen is unknown. The CDR3 covers 15 residues. The ends were cut back, 2 bases at V and 5 bases at J, with 14 bases in the middle. Looked up from germline, CDR1 is SGHKS and CDR2 is YYEKEE (reference sequence). The data belong to a study of Ad26.COV2.S vaccination and SARS-CoV-2 variants. Across the study: Recipients of Ad26.COV2.S got it intramuscularly, once or twice 56 days apart.

Sequencing was performed with immunoSEQ multiplex PCR; in TCRdb, only in-frame clones are kept and a portion is missing. Of roughly 400,000 clones in the sample, over 75% were seen once. Study-level results: Vaccine recipients showed a spike-specific TCR breadth that was higher than in placebo recipients.

Treatment denoted: approximately 18 received Ad26.COV2.S at low or high dose, single or two shots; roughly five received placebo; per-sample allocation not given. The samples date from day 63 after the first vaccine or placebo injection. An adult aged 18-55 years in Boston served as the donor. Vaccine was an Ad26 vector expressing Wuhan-strain SARS-CoV-2 spike. This material consisted of peripheral blood, taken in a trial of Ad26.COV2.S vaccine versus placebo. This sequence originates from a person between 18 and 59 years old who received the Ad26.COV2.S COVID-19 vaccine or a placebo. J is TRBJ1-5 and V is TRBV5-5; D possibly corresponds to TRBD1 (5 bases). For the CDR3, the DNA is TGTGCCAGCAGCTTCGACGGGACTTTCCATCAGCCCCAGCATTTT. This codes for CASSFDGTFHQPQHF.